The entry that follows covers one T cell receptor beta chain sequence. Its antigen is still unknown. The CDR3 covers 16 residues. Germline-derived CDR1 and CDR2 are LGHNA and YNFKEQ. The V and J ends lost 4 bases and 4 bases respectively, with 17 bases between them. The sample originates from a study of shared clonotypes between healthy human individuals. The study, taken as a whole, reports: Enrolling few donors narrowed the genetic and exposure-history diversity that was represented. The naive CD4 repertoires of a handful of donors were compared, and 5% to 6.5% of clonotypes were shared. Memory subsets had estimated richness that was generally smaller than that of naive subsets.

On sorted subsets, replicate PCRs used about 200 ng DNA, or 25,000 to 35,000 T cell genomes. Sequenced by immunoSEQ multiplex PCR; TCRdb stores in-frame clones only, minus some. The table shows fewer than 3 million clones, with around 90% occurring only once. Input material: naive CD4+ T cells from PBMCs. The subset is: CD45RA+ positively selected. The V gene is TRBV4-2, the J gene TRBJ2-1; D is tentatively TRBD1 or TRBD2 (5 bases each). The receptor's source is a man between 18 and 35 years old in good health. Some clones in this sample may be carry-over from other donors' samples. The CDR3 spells CASSPRDPPGYNEQFF. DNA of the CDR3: TGTGCCAGCAGCCCGAGGGACCCCCCTGGTTACAATGAGCAGTTCTTC.